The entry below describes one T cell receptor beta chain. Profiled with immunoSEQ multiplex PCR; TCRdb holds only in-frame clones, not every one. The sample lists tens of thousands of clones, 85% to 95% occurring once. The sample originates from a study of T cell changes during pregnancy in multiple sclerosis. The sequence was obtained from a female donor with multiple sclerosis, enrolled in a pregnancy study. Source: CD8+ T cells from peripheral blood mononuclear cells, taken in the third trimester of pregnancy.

DNA of the CDR3: TGTGCCAGCAGCTTGGCGTTGCGGGGGGGCCACGAGCAGTACTTC. It encodes CASSLALRGGHEQYF. The J gene is TRBJ2-7, the V gene TRBV11-2; 9 nucleotides align to TRBD2. The V gene end was trimmed by 3 bases and the J gene end by 5 bases; junction bases not matched to a gene: 8. The length of the CDR3 is 15 residues. The germline CDR1 and CDR2 sequences are SGHAT and FQNNGV.